A single sample is the source of the 28 T cell receptor beta chains below, sequenced in a study of blood T cell repertoires in COVID-19. The table came from immunoSEQ multiplex PCR; TCRdb's copy has only in-frame clones and leaves some out. The sample lists fewer than 350,000 clones, approximately 83% occurring once. The source material was peripheral blood. All receptors derive from a young woman who had recovered from COVID-19.

The table lists this clone with a count of one. The gene calls are TRBV5-6 and TRBJ1-4; 9 bases fit TRBD1. The CDR3 length is 15 residues. Trimming removed 2 bases from V and 5 bases from J; junction bases left unmatched: 4. Germline-derived CDR1 and CDR2 are SGHDT and YYEEEE. The CDR3 loop is CASSFGQGRNEKLFF. The CDR3 DNA is TGTGCCAGCAGCTTTGGACAGGGGAGGAATGAAAAACTGTTTTTT. The full variable domain, its missing parts supplied by reference TRBV5-6 and TRBJ1-4, is DAGVTQSPTHLIKTRGQQVTLRCSPKSGHDTVSWYQQALGQGPQFIFQYYEEEERQRGNFPDRFSGHQFPNYSSELNVNALLLGDSALYLCASSFGQGRNEKLFFGSGTQLSVL.

This clone occurred once. The chain links TRBV6-5 to TRBJ2-7; D is undetermined. CDR1 is MNHEY, CDR2 SVGAGI, per germline. Trimming removed 7 bases at V and 2 bases at J, with 12 bases between. The CDR3 runs 13 residues. The DNA for the CDR3 is TGTGCCAGCACGAATGGCCAGACCTACGAGCAGTACTTC. Translated, it gives CASTNGQTYEQYF.

The chain is built from TRBV5-5 and TRBJ1-2; 9 bases map to TRBD1. The germline CDR1 and CDR2 sequences are SGHKS and YYEKEE (reference sequence). The CDR3 sequence is 16 residues long. The V and J ends lost 2 bases and 4 bases, in that order; junction bases with no gene match: 9. For the CDR3, the DNA is TGTGCCAGCAGCTTACCCGGGACAGGGATGGCCTATGGCTACACCTTC. This translates into CASSLPGTGMAYGYTF.

On this clone itself: A junction end diverges from the germline sequence, so it may reflect a read error. The rearrangement uses TRBV5-4 and TRBJ2-3; 8 nucleotides match TRBD1. Germline V lookup: CDR1 SGHNT, CDR2 YYREEE (reference sequence). The CDR3 is made up of 13 amino acids. The CDR3 sequence: CASGLDRENTQYF. The CDR3 coding sequence is TGTGCCAGCGGCTTGGACAGGGAAAATACGCAGTATTTT.

The table lists this clone with a count of one. The CDR3 loop reads CASSVVAGSTDTQYF. In nucleotides, the CDR3 is TGTGCCAGCAGCGTAGTGGCGGGGAGCACAGATACGCAGTATTTT. The rearrangement links TRBV9 to TRBJ2-3; a possible D gene is TRBD2 (6 bases). The CDR3 spans 15 residues. Trimming removed 0 bases at V and 0 bases at J, with 8 bases between. The germline CDR1 and CDR2 sequences are SGDLS and YYNGEE.

This clone was seen only a few times. The rearrangement uses TRBV18 and TRBJ2-7, with a possible D match to TRBD1 (6 bases). This CDR3 region has 14 residues. Trimming stripped 2 bases from V and 2 bases from J, with 10 bases between. Germline assignment: CDR1 KGHSH and CDR2 LQKENI. CDR3 loop: CASSPGGAPYEQYF. Here the CDR3 DNA reads TGTGCCAGCTCACCAGGGGGCGCACCCTACGAGCAGTACTTC.

The chain is built from TRBV5-6 and TRBJ1-1; perhaps TRBD1 as D (5 bases). V was trimmed by 2 bases and J by 0 bases, leaving 8 bases between them. The CDR3 is 14 amino acids. Germline CDR1 and CDR2: SGHDT and YYEEEE. The CDR3 DNA reads TGTGCCAGCAGCTTAGGGGATTTGAACACTGAAGCTTTCTTT. Translated, it gives CASSLGDLNTEAFF. Combining the CDR3 with reference TRBV5-6 and TRBJ1-1 gives the whole variable domain DAGVTQSPTHLIKTRGQQVTLRCSPKSGHDTVSWYQQALGQGPQFIFQYYEEEERQRGNFPDRFSGHQFPNYSSELNVNALLLGDSALYLCASSLGDLNTEAFFGQGTRLTVV.

The chain carries TRBV4-2 and TRBJ1-1; 10 nucleotides agree with TRBD1. The CDR3 runs 15 residues. The germline V gene has CDR1 LGHNA and CDR2 YNFKEQ. V was pared by 1 base and J by 5 bases, with 4 bases of the junction left unmatched. The CDR3 protein is CASSQADRGHTEAFF. The DNA of the CDR3 is TGTGCCAGCAGCCAAGCTGACAGGGGGCATACTGAAGCTTTCTTT.

V gene TRBV3-1 (or the pseudogene TRBV3-2) combines with J gene TRBJ2-5; maybe TRBD2 (6 bases). From germline, CDR1 is LGHDT and CDR2 YNNKEL (reference sequence). The V end lost 0 bases, the J end lost 3 bases, and 14 bases lay between the germline ends. The CDR3 runs 16 residues. In DNA, the CDR3 is TGTGCCAGCAGCCAAGAATGGGACGGAGGGAAAGAGACCCAGTACTTC. Protein product: CASSQEWDGGKETQYF.

CDR3: CASSPPKAREGTQYF. Here the CDR3 DNA reads TGTGCCAGCAGCCCACCTAAGGCCAGGGAAGGGACCCAGTACTTC. The chain carries TRBV21-1 and TRBJ2-5; the table's D call of TRBD1 was not tested on the DNA. TRBV21-1 is assigned pseudogene status. This CDR3 contains 15 residues.

The CDR3 sequence: CASSLTGLRYEQYF. CDR3 nucleotides: TGTGCCAGCAGTCTCACAGGGCTCCGATACGAGCAGTACTTC. This chain links TRBV27 with TRBJ2-7, with TRBD1 as a possible D gene (6 bases). V was clipped by 5 bases and J by 4 bases, with 15 bases between them. The V gene's germline CDR1 is MNHEY and CDR2 SMNVEV (reference sequence). CDR3 size: 14 residues.

This clone has a single count. The V and J genes are TRBV7-2 and TRBJ1-5; D is uncertain. CDR3 length: 12 residues. The germline gives CDR1 SGHTA, CDR2 FQGNSA. Trimming left V 2 bases short and J 7 bases short, with 6 bases between. CDR3 sequence: CASSLPPQPQHF. The CDR3 DNA reads as TGTGCCAGCAGCTTACCTCCGCAGCCCCAGCATTTT.

Only one count was recorded for this clone. The J gene is TRBJ2-7, the V gene TRBV5-4; 9 bases are a match to TRBD1. V was clipped by 4 bases and J by 5 bases; unmatched bases: 7. Germline V gene sequence: CDR1 SGHNT, CDR2 YYREEE (reference sequence). CDR3 size: 14 residues. The CDR3 DNA reads TGTGCCAGCAGCGGGGGACAGGGAGCCCACGAGCAGTACTTC. It is translated as CASSGGQGAHEQYF.

The rearrangement joins TRBV10-3 to TRBJ2-1, with TRBD2 matching over 7 bases. In germline, CDR1 is ENHRY, CDR2 SYGVKD. The V and J ends lost 2 bases and 2 bases, in that order; junction bases with no gene match: 12. The CDR3 runs to 18 residues. This CDR3 is CAISEPGEGTQAYNEQFF. As DNA, the CDR3 is TGTGCCATCAGTGAGCCGGGGGAGGGAACCCAAGCCTACAATGAGCAGTTCTTC.

This clone was counted a single time. The chain employs TRBV18 and TRBJ2-1; maybe TRBD1 (5 bases). Germline CDR1 KGHSH, CDR2 LQKENI. V lost 3 bases and J lost 7, with 13 bases in between. This CDR3 is built from 14 residues. The CDR3 DNA reads TGTGCCAGCTCACCCCCGAAAGCAGGGAATGAGCAGTTCTTC. As protein: CASSPPKAGNEQFF. Full variable domain (rest looked up from reference TRBV18 and TRBJ2-1): NAGVMQNPRHLVRRRGQEARLRCSPMKGHSHVYWYRQLPEEGLKFMVYLQKENIIDESGMPKERFSAEFPKEGPSILRIQQVVRGDSAAYFCASSPPKAGNEQFFGPGTRLTVL.

This clone was observed once. The chain joins TRBV4-1 to TRBJ2-5; 7 bases fit TRBD2. The CDR3 covers 16 residues. The germline V gene has CDR1 MGHRA and CDR2 YSYEKL. After removal of 1 base from V and 1 base from J, the junction contained 6 bases not matched to a gene. The CDR3 region is CASSQGVSSGQETQYF. As DNA, the CDR3 is TGCGCCAGCAGCCAAGGAGTCTCTAGCGGCCAAGAGACCCAGTACTTC.

The gene calls are TRBV28 and TRBJ1-5; no firm D call. V lost 5 bases, J lost 9 bases, and 17 bases lay in between. Germline CDR1 MDHEN, CDR2 SYDVKM. CDR3 length equals 14 residues. This CDR3 reads CASSKTRSKWPQHF. DNA of the CDR3: TGTGCCAGCAGTAAGACTCGTAGTAAGTGGCCCCAGCATTTT.

The rearrangement links TRBV19 to TRBJ2-1; D possibly corresponds to TRBD2 (5 bases). Germline assignment: CDR1 LNHDA and CDR2 SQIVND (reference sequence). The CDR3 is made up of 16 amino acids. V lost 4 bases, J lost 0 bases, and 13 bases lay in between. CDR3 bases: TGTGCCAGTAGTAAGGACCCTGGGAGCTCCTACAATGAGCAGTTCTTC. It yields the protein CASSKDPGSSYNEQFF. Filled out from reference TRBV19 and TRBJ2-1, the complete variable domain reads DGGITQSPKYLFRKEGQNVTLSCEQNLNHDAMYWYRQDPGQGLRLIYYSQIVNDFQKGDIAEGYSVSREKKESFPLTVTSAQKNPTAFYLCASSKDPGSSYNEQFFGPGTRLTVL.

This clone has only one observation. The chain uses TRBV7-9 and TRBJ1-6; 8 nucleotides line up with TRBD1. Germline assignment: CDR1 SEHNR and CDR2 FQNEAQ (reference sequence). V was clipped by 1 base and J by 9 bases; unmatched bases: 5. The CDR3 has 15 amino acids. CDR3 amino acids: CASSLVSGGGSPLHF. The CDR3 bases are TGTGCCAGCAGCTTAGTTTCAGGGGGCGGTTCACCCCTCCACTTT.

This clone has just one count. The chain employs TRBV7-8 and TRBJ2-2; 13 nucleotides line up with TRBD2. This CDR3 has 16 amino acids. Germline V gene lookup returns CDR1 SGHVS and CDR2 FQNEAQ. Germline trimming cut 5 bases from V and 4 bases from J; bases unmatched to any gene: 4. This CDR3 reads CASSTGTSGITGELFF. The CDR3 DNA sequence: TGTGCCAGCAGCACCGGGACTAGCGGGATCACCGGGGAGCTGTTTTTT. The full variable domain, completed using reference TRBV7-8 and TRBJ2-2, is GAGVSQSPRYKVAKRGQDVALRCDPISGHVSLFWYQQALGQGPEFLTYFQNEAQLDKSGLPSDRFFAERPEGSVSTLKIQRTQQEDSAVYLCASSTGTSGITGELFFGEGSRLTVL.

This chain joins TRBV28 and TRBJ1-1; D may be TRBD1 (5 bases). Germline V gives CDR1 MDHEN, CDR2 SYDVKM. Trimming cost V 7 bases and J 7 bases, with 19 bases left between them. The CDR3 consists of 14 residues. In DNA, the CDR3 is TGTGCCAGCACCTCCGGGGGAGAGATGAATGAAGCTTTCTTT. Its translation is CASTSGGEMNEAFF.

The V call is TRBV2, the J call TRBJ2-3; TRBD2 is a possible D gene (7 bases). Germline V gene lookup returns CDR1 SNHLY and CDR2 FYNNEI. The V end was cut by 7 bases, the J end by 9 bases, with 17 bases between. The CDR3 length is 13 residues. CDR3 region: CASKAGEGGTQYF. The CDR3 DNA reads as TGTGCCAGCAAGGCGGGAGAGGGGGGAACGCAGTATTTT.

The V and J genes are TRBV14 and TRBJ2-3, with TRBD2 identical over 12 bases. Germline assignment: CDR1 SGHDN and CDR2 FVKESK. The CDR3 has 16 amino acids. Losses at the gene ends were 1 base for V and 5 bases for J; bases not matched to a gene: 4. CDR3 coding DNA: TGTGCCAGCAGCCAAGTACGACTAGCGGGAGAAGATACGCAGTATTTT. Its protein is CASSQVRLAGEDTQYF.

Notes on this clone: This likely came from a read error, as a far larger clone is one base away. This chain connects TRBV7-6 to TRBJ2-7; a weak D match, TRBD1 (6 bases). Trimming left V 3 bases short and J 2 bases short, with 8 bases between. This CDR3 region has 13 residues. Germline V gives CDR1 SGHVS, CDR2 FNYEAQ. DNA for the CDR3: TGTGCCAGCAGCTTCGGACAGACCTACGAGCAGTACTTC. Its translation is CASSFGQTYEQYF.

V gene TRBV10-3 combines with J gene TRBJ1-1; 7 nucleotides line up with TRBD1. J was trimmed by 0 bases and V by 10 bases; bases with no gene match: 11. Germline values: CDR1 ENHRY, CDR2 SYGVKD. CDR3 length equals 15 residues. CDR3 sequence (DNA): TGTGCCACCGAAGACAGGGCGGGTATGAACACTGAAGCTTTCTTT. Its protein product is CATEDRAGMNTEAFF.

This clone has only one observation. The V and J genes are TRBV18 and TRBJ2-7; D might be TRBD1 (6 bases). CDR1 is KGHSH and CDR2 is LQKENI in the germline V gene. This CDR3 has 15 residues. Trimming left V 2 bases short and J 0 bases short, with 11 bases between. The CDR3 reads CASSPSTGYSYEQYF. Written as DNA, the CDR3 is TGTGCCAGCTCACCAAGCACAGGGTACTCCTACGAGCAGTACTTC. The full variable domain, completed using reference TRBV18 and TRBJ2-7, is NAGVMQNPRHLVRRRGQEARLRCSPMKGHSHVYWYRQLPEEGLKFMVYLQKENIIDESGMPKERFSAEFPKEGPSILRIQQVVRGDSAAYFCASSPSTGYSYEQYFGPGTRLTVT.

This clone appeared a single time. This sequence joins TRBV28 and TRBJ2-7; D possibly corresponds to TRBD2 (5 bases). Per germline, CDR1 MDHEN and CDR2 SYDVKM. The V end lost 3 bases, the J end lost 3 bases, and 12 bases lay between the germline ends. The CDR3 is made up of 14 amino acids. CDR3 sequence: CASSLTGEFYEQYF. The CDR3 DNA reads TGTGCCAGCAGTTTGACCGGGGAGTTCTACGAGCAGTACTTC.

The V call is TRBV5-1, the J call TRBJ2-1; TRBD1 matches 7 bases. Germline values: CDR1 SGHRS, CDR2 YFSETQ. CDR3 size: 15 residues. The V and J ends lost 4 bases and 4 bases, in that order; junction bases with no gene match: 8. In DNA, the CDR3 is TGCGCCAGCAGCACCGGGACAGTCCTATACAATGAGCAGTTCTTC. Its translation is CASSTGTVLYNEQFF.